This T cell receptor beta chain emerged from a study of shared clonotypes between healthy human individuals. The V gene's germline CDR1 is MNHNY and CDR2 SVGAGI (reference sequence). Trimming removed 2 bases from V and 4 bases from J, with 3 bases in between. This CDR3 is 12 amino acids long. Data came from immunoSEQ multiplex PCR; TCRdb stores just in-frame clones and leaves some out. This table holds some 1.5 million clones, 95% to 99% found once. Material for sequencing was naive CD4+ T cells sorted from blood. The subset here: CD45RA+ positively selected. This clonotype originated in a man aged 25-45 years in good health. The rearrangement links TRBV6-6 to TRBJ2-1, with D hard to call. CDR3 sequence reads: CASSYEYNEQFF. CDR3 sequence (DNA): TGTGCCAGCAGTTACGAATACAATGAGCAGTTCTTC.